One sample yielded the 10 T cell receptor beta chains listed below, sequenced in a study of brain T cells in children with intractable seizures. Here immunoSEQ multiplex PCR was the method, and the copy in TCRdb shows in-frame clones only, minus some. The data show about 340,000 clones, roughly 93% seen once. Time point here: blood from clinic visit 5 months post-surgery; TSC patient then seizure free. The starting material was peripheral blood, obtained approximately 5 months after surgery. The receptor source for this set is a boy less than two years old with tuberous sclerosis and intractable seizures.

This chain connects TRBV20-1 to TRBJ2-3; D ambiguous. Germline assignment: CDR1 DFQATT and CDR2 SNEGSKA (reference sequence). The length of the CDR3 is 8 residues. Trimming took off 4 bases at V and 14 bases at J, with 7 bases between the two ends. The CDR3 nucleotides read TGCAGTGCTAAGACGGGGTATTTT. This codes for CSAKTGYF.

V gene TRBV5-1 combines with J gene TRBJ1-2, with 10 bases identical to TRBD1. The CDR3 has 18 amino acids. The ends lost 3 bases at V and 2 bases at J; junction bases unmatched: 13. Germline CDR1 SGHRS, CDR2 YFSETQ. The CDR3 region is CASSYRPGTGVGNYGYTF. The CDR3 nucleotides read TGCGCCAGCAGCTACCGTCCCGGGACAGGGGTCGGGAACTATGGCTACACCTTC.

The chain has TRBV6-5 and TRBJ1-1; a weak D match, TRBD1 (5 bases). Germline lookup yields CDR1 MNHEY and CDR2 SVGAGI. The CDR3 length is 14 residues. V dropped 2 bases and J dropped 0 bases, with 7 bases sitting between them. CDR3 DNA: TGTGCCAGCAGTTACGTGGGGCTGAACACTGAAGCTTTCTTT. Residues: CASSYVGLNTEAFF.

The chain combines TRBV6-1 with TRBJ1-2; D uncertain. CDR3 length: 14 amino acids. The V gene lost 1 base and the J gene lost 8 bases, with 14 bases spanning the gap. The germline CDR1 and CDR2 sequences are MNHNS and SASEGT. The DNA for the CDR3 is TGTGCCAGCAGTGAAGTAAAGGTTGGAGGGGGCTACACCTTC. Translating gives CASSEVKVGGGYTF.

CDR3 sequence: CASTTGLLNTEAFF. The CDR3 nucleotides are TGTGCCAGCACCACCGGCCTCTTAAACACTGAAGCTTTCTTT. The gene calls are TRBV6-5 and TRBJ1-1; D not certain. This CDR3 comprises 14 residues. Trimming stripped 7 bases from V and 2 bases from J, with 14 bases between. Germline CDR1 reads MNHEY; CDR2 reads SVGAGI.

This chain uses TRBV5-1 with TRBJ1-2; D not resolved. The V and J ends lost 0 bases and 3 bases respectively, with 6 bases between them. The CDR3 spans 13 residues. Per germline, CDR1 SGHRS and CDR2 YFSETQ. CDR3 sequence (DNA): TGCGCCAGCAGCTTGGAGCTATACTATGGCTACACCTTC. Protein: CASSLELYYGYTF.

The V and J genes are TRBV6-1 and TRBJ2-7, with a tentative D call TRBD1 (6 bases). V gave up 1 base and J gave up 0 bases, with 13 bases separating them. The CDR3 sequence is 16 residues long. Germline lookup yields CDR1 MNHNS and CDR2 SASEGT. The CDR3 reads CASSEEGQGSSYEQYF. DNA of the CDR3: TGTGCCAGCAGTGAAGAGGGCCAGGGGAGCTCCTACGAGCAGTACTTC.

The chain has TRBV5-1 and TRBJ2-5; no reliable D call. The CDR3 has 13 residues. V was clipped by 2 bases and J by 3 bases, with 8 bases between them. Germline-derived CDR1 and CDR2 are SGHRS and YFSETQ. The CDR3 coding sequence is TGCGCCAGCAGCTTCGGGCCCAAAGAGACCCAGTACTTC. Protein product: CASSFGPKETQYF.

The genes are TRBV24-1 and TRBJ2-3; 11 positions agree with TRBD1. After removal of 10 bases from V and 4 bases from J, the junction contained 3 bases not matched to a gene. The CDR3 spans 13 residues. Per the germline V gene, CDR1 is KGHDR and CDR2 is SFDVKD. The CDR3 DNA sequence: TGTGCCACACCGGGACAGGGGGCAGATACGCAGTATTTT. The encoded protein is CATPGQGADTQYF.

The chain couples TRBV5-1 to TRBJ2-7, with 7 bases fitting TRBD2. CDR1 SGHRS and CDR2 YFSETQ come from the germline V gene. J was trimmed by 12 bases and V by 2 bases; bases with no gene match: 14. CDR3 length equals 14 residues. The DNA for the CDR3 is TGCGCCAGCAGCTTAGACGCGGGGGACTACCGACGGTACTTC. Amino acid sequence: CASSLDAGDYRRYF. The entire variable domain, with the rest obtained from reference TRBV5-1 and TRBJ2-7, is as follows: KAGVTQTPRYLIKTRGQQVTLSCSPISGHRSVSWYQQTPGQGLQFLFEYFSETQRNKGNFPGRFSGRQFSNSRSEMNVSTLELGDSALYLCASSLDAGDYRRYFGPGTRLTVT.